The entry below describes one T cell receptor beta chain. The germline V gene encodes CDR1 SGHRS and CDR2 YFSETQ. CDR3 length: 16 residues. Trimming cost V 4 bases and J 5 bases; bases outside gene matches: 12. PCR amplification relied on 60 Vbeta primers (plus 13 Jbeta primers). Sequencing used immunoSEQ multiplex PCR; TCRdb keeps in-frame clones, though not all of them. The data contain some 84,000 clones, roughly 78% of them seen just once; the ten biggest clones take up around 2.6%. This sample was taken from a study of cytomegalovirus exposure and HLA in healthy donors. The chain couples TRBV5-1 to TRBJ2-3; 8 bases are a match to TRBD1. The receptor's source is a male donor in good health and CMV-seropositive. Sequences were obtained from PBMCs. The CDR3 DNA is TGCGCCAGCAGCGCGGCGCAGGGGGCGGCGAGAGATACGCAGTATTTT. Translated: CASSAAQGAARDTQYF.